A single sample gave rise to the 16 T cell receptor beta chains below, sequenced in a study of blood T cell repertoires in COVID-19. The assay was immunoSEQ multiplex PCR, and TCRdb's table has in-frame clones only and misses some. The repertoire includes about 200,000 clones, about 85% of them detected once, and 10% to 13% sits in the top ten. Sequences were obtained from peripheral blood. The receptors derive from a woman aged 45-59 years with COVID-19, enrolled during active disease.

This chain joins TRBV24-1 and TRBJ2-7, with 10 bases aligning to TRBD2. Trimming cost V 1 base and J 6 bases; bases outside gene matches: 17. From germline, CDR1 is KGHDR and CDR2 SFDVKD. The CDR3 loop spans 19 amino acids. Here the CDR3 reads CATSDLLTPAGGPWGEQYV. In DNA form, the CDR3 reads TGTGCCACCAGTGATTTACTGACCCCAGCGGGGGGGCCTTGGGGCGAGCAGTACGTC.

This CDR3 is CASSARGGYTF. The CDR3 DNA reads TGTGCCAGCAGCGCCAGGGGCGGCTACACCTTC. The V call is TRBV9, the J call TRBJ1-2; a possible D gene is TRBD1 (6 bases). Trimming removed 3 bases at V and 8 bases at J, with 8 bases between. The CDR3 extends over 11 amino acids. From germline, CDR1 is SGDLS and CDR2 YYNGEE.

V and J are TRBV18 and TRBJ2-1; TRBD2 matches at 11 bases. The CDR3 contains 17 residues. Trimming took 3 bases from V and 4 from J; bases not matched to a gene: 8. Germline V gene sequence: CDR1 KGHSH, CDR2 LQKENI. CDR3 sequence: CASSPGPSGGLYNEQFF. DNA of the CDR3: TGTGCCAGCTCACCGGGGCCTAGCGGGGGGTTATACAATGAGCAGTTCTTC.

The chain uses TRBV14 and TRBJ2-1; maybe TRBD2 (5 bases). This CDR3 is built from 21 residues. Germline assignment: CDR1 SGHDN and CDR2 FVKESK. Trimming shortened V by 3 bases and J by 0 bases, and 27 bases separated the two germline ends. CDR3 sequence reads: CASSQIARVARTRGSYNEQFF. CDR3 bases: TGTGCCAGCAGCCAGATCGCGCGGGTAGCCCGAACCCGGGGCTCCTACAATGAGCAGTTCTTC.

This clone was recorded a few times. This chain connects TRBV3-1 (or the pseudogene TRBV3-2) to TRBJ1-4, with 9 bases that match TRBD1. CDR1 is LGHDT, CDR2 YNNKEL, per germline (reference sequence). The CDR3 contains 16 residues. V lost 4 bases, J lost 5 bases, and 8 bases stayed unmatched. The CDR3 reads CASSPLPGTGNEKLFF. CDR3 in DNA: TGTGCCAGCAGCCCATTACCTGGGACAGGGAATGAAAAACTGTTTTTT.

The count of this clone is one. The chain employs TRBV28 and TRBJ2-2; D remains ambiguous. The CDR3 is 16 residues long. Trimming took off 5 bases at V and 1 base at J, with 14 bases between the two ends. Germline values: CDR1 MDHEN, CDR2 SYDVKM. The CDR3 here is CASSPRLLLNTGELFF. CDR3 nucleotide sequence: TGTGCCAGCAGTCCCCGGCTACTATTGAACACCGGGGAGCTGTTTTTT.

The chain uses TRBV27 and TRBJ1-2; weak D call: TRBD1 (5 bases). CDR3 length: 13 residues. Germline assignment: CDR1 MNHEY and CDR2 SMNVEV (reference sequence). Trimming shortened V by 5 bases and J by 4 bases, and 11 bases separated the two germline ends. The DNA for the CDR3 is TGTGCCAGCAGTCCTTCAGGGTTCTATGGCTACACCTTC. Encoded protein: CASSPSGFYGYTF.

The J gene is TRBJ1-4, the V gene TRBV19; a weak D match, TRBD1 (5 bases). Germline assignment: CDR1 LNHDA and CDR2 SQIVND (reference sequence). There are 14 residues in the CDR3. The V gene lost 0 bases and the J gene lost 8 bases, with 10 bases spanning the gap. The CDR3 region has the DNA TGTGCCAGTAGTATAGACAGGGAGGAGGAAAAACTGTTTTTT. Protein sequence: CASSIDREEEKLFF.

V and J are TRBV7-8 and TRBJ2-4, with D perhaps matching TRBD1 (6 bases). The V gene's germline CDR1 is SGHVS and CDR2 FQNEAQ. V was shortened by 3 bases and J by 7 bases, with 16 bases between the two germline ends. This CDR3 spans 15 amino acids. CDR3 amino acids: CASSFRLGQGNIQYF. The CDR3 DNA follows: TGTGCCAGCAGCTTTCGTTTGGGCCAGGGGAACATTCAGTACTTC.

J is TRBJ1-2 and V is TRBV5-4, with D perhaps TRBD1 (6 bases). CDR1 SGHNT and CDR2 YYREEE come from the germline V gene (reference sequence). The ends were cut back, 2 bases at V and 3 bases at J, with 8 bases in the middle. This CDR3 has 13 residues. The chain's CDR3 is CASSLQGDYGYTF. The CDR3, as DNA: TGTGCCAGCAGCTTACAGGGAGACTATGGCTACACCTTC.

This clone was seen only a few times. The CDR3 loop is CASSEWVRGSDTEAFF. The CDR3, as DNA: TGTGCCAGCAGTGAATGGGTCAGGGGTTCGGACACTGAAGCTTTCTTT. The chain combines TRBV25-1 with TRBJ1-1; perhaps TRBD1 as D (6 bases). The CDR3 is made up of 16 amino acids. The germline V gene has CDR1 MGHDK and CDR2 SYGVNS. Trimming stripped 1 base from V and 3 bases from J, with 15 bases between.

The chain has TRBV27 and TRBJ2-5; possible D gene TRBD1, 6 bases. Trimming pared 5 bases from V and 1 base from J, leaving 17 bases between. Germline V gene data show CDR1 as MNHEY and CDR2 as SMNVEV (reference sequence). The CDR3 is 16 amino acids. CDR3 bases: TGTGCCAGCAGTCCAGAGACAGGATCCCCCCAAGAGACCCAGTACTTC. Protein product: CASSPETGSPQETQYF.

J is TRBJ2-4 and V is TRBV2; no reliable D call. Trimming pared 5 bases from V and 0 bases from J, leaving 8 bases between. There are 14 residues in the CDR3. From germline, CDR1 is SNHLY and CDR2 FYNNEI. CDR3 region: CASSPSLAKNIQYF. CDR3 nucleotide sequence: TGTGCCAGCAGTCCCAGTCTAGCCAAAAACATTCAGTACTTC.

The gene calls are TRBV7-2 and TRBJ2-7, with 8 positions matching TRBD2. Germline-derived CDR1 and CDR2 are SGHTA and FQGNSA. The CDR3 is 16 amino acids. The V segment lost 5 bases and the J segment 10 bases; nucleotides outside the gene matches: 19. CDR3 protein: CASSPQGRGAPPEQYF. The CDR3 DNA sequence: TGTGCCAGCAGCCCCCAAGGGCGGGGGGCCCCTCCTGAACAGTACTTC.

This chain links TRBV5-4 with TRBJ2-2; D perhaps matches TRBD1 (6 bases). This CDR3 comprises 15 residues. Germline V lookup: CDR1 SGHNT, CDR2 YYREEE (reference sequence). The V gene lost 4 bases and the J gene lost 5 bases, with 15 bases spanning the gap. The CDR3 region is CASSPGQSGTGELFF. The CDR3 DNA reads as TGTGCCAGCAGCCCCGGACAGTCCGGGACCGGGGAGCTGTTTTTT.

V and J are TRBV6-6 and TRBJ1-6; 7 bases line up with TRBD1. The V and J ends lost 7 bases and 10 bases, in that order; junction bases with no gene match: 13. There are 15 residues in the CDR3. Germline V lookup: CDR1 MNHNY, CDR2 SVGAGI (reference sequence). The CDR3 loop is CASTRDSGGGSPLHF. CDR3 bases: TGTGCCAGCACTAGGGACAGCGGAGGAGGATCACCCCTCCACTTT.